Listed below are T cell receptor beta chains from one sample, sequenced in a study of cytomegalovirus exposure and HLA in healthy donors. Sequenced by immunoSEQ multiplex PCR; TCRdb stores in-frame clones only, minus some. The sample consists of approximately 150,000 clones, over 70% of them appearing once. Sequenced input: PBMCs. The origin of the receptors is a middle-aged woman in good health and CMV-seropositive. Both conserved end residues are part of each CDR3. The D gene is left open where the match is weak. Clone sizes are given selectively: once, few, many, or a class where the clone is expanded.

clone_size	d_call	v_call	j_call	cdr3_aa	cdr3_nt
many	TRBD1	TRBV30	TRBJ1-2	CAWRAKGALGYTF	TGTGCCTGGAGAGCGAAGGGGGCGCTTGGCTACACCTTC
NA	TRBD1	TRBV9	TRBJ2-2	CASSISQGATGELFF	TGTGCCAGCAGCATCTCCCAGGGGGCGACCGGGGAGCTGTTTTTT
NA	NA	TRBV19	TRBJ1-1	CASMTAREGNRDTEAFF	TGTGCCAGTATGACGGCGAGAGAGGGAAACAGGGACACTGAAGCTTTCTTT
NA	NA	TRBV7-8	TRBJ1-2	CASSLERQVSHYGYTF	TGTGCCAGCAGCTTAGAGAGACAGGTGAGCCACTATGGCTACACCTTC
NA	NA	TRBV4-3	TRBJ2-2	CASSQVGGATNTGELFF	TGCGCCAGCAGCCAAGTGGGGGGGGCAACGAACACCGGGGAGCTGTTTTTT
once	NA	TRBV7-2	TRBJ1-3	CASSLKSGSSGNTIYF	TGTGCCAGCAGCTTAAAATCGGGGTCCTCTGGAAACACCATATATTTT
once	TRBD2	TRBV9	TRBJ2-5	CASSVLAGGPQETQYF	TGTGCCAGCAGCGTATTAGCGGGGGGGCCCCAAGAGACCCAGTACTTC
NA	NA	TRBV28	TRBJ1-2	CASTKSNYGYTF	TGTGCCAGCACAAAATCTAACTATGGCTACACCTTC
many	TRBD2	TRBV28	TRBJ2-2	CASSPLGLAVNTGELFF	TGTGCCAGCAGTCCTCTGGGACTAGCGGTGAACACCGGGGAGCTGTTTTTT
NA	TRBD2	TRBV2	TRBJ2-3	CASKERGGRGTDTQYF	TGTGCCAGCAAAGAGCGGGGGGGCCGGGGCACAGATACGCAGTATTTT
NA	NA	TRBV21-1	TRBJ1-4	CASSRRGAVGEKLFF	TGTGCCAGCAGCCGACGGGGGGCAGTCGGCGAAAAACTGTTTTTT
NA	TRBD2	TRBV9	TRBJ2-1	CASSVISGGVFNEQFF	TGTGCCAGCAGCGTTATTAGCGGGGGGGTATTCAATGAGCAGTTCTTC
NA	NA	TRBV12-2	TRBJ2-7	CASRLVWGHRYEQYF	TGTGCAAGTCGCTTAGTATGGGGACACCGCTACGAGCAGTACTTC
NA	TRBD1	TRBV5-6	TRBJ2-7	CASSFNRDRVRDEQYF	TGTGCCAGCAGCTTTAACCGGGACAGGGTTAGGGACGAGCAGTACTTC
NA	NA	TRBV5-4	TRBJ2-2	CASSLRQINTGELFF	TGTGCCAGCAGCTTGCGCCAGATCAACACCGGGGAGCTGTTTTTT
NA	NA	TRBV2	TRBJ1-6	CASRKESSSPLHF	TGTGCCAGCAGGAAGGAGTCGTCCTCACCCCTCCACTTT
NA	NA	TRBV11-2	TRBJ1-1	CASSPQTITRTEAFF	TGTGCCAGCAGCCCGCAGACAATAACACGGACTGAAGCTTTCTTT
few	NA	TRBV6-6	TRBJ2-1	CASSSLDSSYNEQFF	TGTGCCAGCAGTTCATTAGATAGCTCCTACAATGAGCAGTTCTTC
NA	NA	TRBV7-2	TRBJ2-4	CASSDRQVAKNIQYF	TGTGCCAGCAGCGACAGACAGGTCGCCAAAAACATTCAGTACTTC
NA	TRBD1	TRBV28	TRBJ1-5	CASSLRGGVDQPQHF	TGTGCCAGCAGTTTGAGAGGGGGCGTCGATCAGCCCCAGCATTTT
NA	NA	TRBV25-1	TRBJ2-1	CASSEYSGSYNEQFF	TGTGCCAGCAGTGAATATTCGGGGTCCTATAATGAGCAGTTCTTC
NA	NA	TRBV9	TRBJ2-5	CASSVGGEETQYF	TGTGCCAGCAGCGTAGGCGGGGAAGAGACCCAGTACTTC
NA	NA	TRBV7-9	TRBJ2-3	CSSSPEGLGTQYF	TGTTCCAGCAGCCCAGAGGGATTGGGTACGCAGTATTTT